The present TCR beta chain was sequenced within a study of blood T cells in healthy people across ages (dated by TCRdb to between 2014 and 2016). Context from the whole study: In model experiments, template switching captured roughly one uniquely barcoded TCR beta cDNA molecule for every two T cells. Age-related changes in TCR beta repertoire diversity were measured in the study by deep sequencing normalized with unique cDNA molecular identifiers. Donors were grouped into four age groups: young (average 16 years), middle-aged (39), aged (around 62) and long-lived (just over 80). To avoid experimental bias, donors of different ages were randomly spread across the sequencing lanes. Using the same blood draw, the study looked at two additional independent replicas of 1 million unique cDNA reads for two donors, one aged 18 to 30 and the other aged 80 or older. Findings and caveats that apply to the study as a whole: The CMV infection status of donors was not known, potentially confounding age-related changes in expanded clonotypes. The long-lived group showed more naive CD4+ T cells, fewer expanded clones and increased TCR diversity than the aged group, suggesting age selection. Observed TCR beta diversity correlated strongly with the percentage of naive T cells measured by flow cytometry. Total diversity estimates from one million sequenced T cells were considered lower bounds and underestimates. Since profiling was done on bulk unsorted PBMCs, naive and antigen-experienced compartments could not be conclusively compared. Observed TCR beta diversity per million T cells fell roughly linearly with age, and a significant reduction was already apparent by age approximately 40.

With respect to this clonotype: What this receptor recognizes is not known. No base quality information exists; no much larger clone differs at one position.

To prepare the library, 5' RACE was applied. Reads for this sample came from an Illumina HiSeq 2500. A second roughly 6 to 12 cycle PCR used a sample-barcoded 5' primer and a J-beta primer mix. A unique molecular identifier was introduced onto each TCR beta cDNA molecule by a template-switch 5' adaptor carrying 12 random nucleotides. At least 3 million CDR3-containing paired-end reads were obtained from each sample. All of the RNA was converted into first-strand cDNA using the Mint cDNA synthesis kit, with a TRBC-specific oligonucleotide serving as the primer. Following uracil-DNA glycosylase treatment, a first 18-cycle PCR with universal primers M1SS and BC2_uni_R was performed on all cDNA. Per the original workflow: Normalization of each sample was performed by random selection of 1 million high-quality reads, each carrying a distinct molecular identifier. Reads sharing molecular identifiers were discarded rather than binned into consensus sequences. MiTCR, run with a Q25 quality threshold and the strictest error-elimination algorithm, handled CDR3 identification, clonotype clustering and error correction. A nonparametric unseen species model using Euler transformation provided a lower-bound estimate of total TCR beta diversity. The public reads were reanalyzed by TCRdb: fastp trimming at Q25, MiXCR alignment, in-frame beta chains only. Each entry is one CDR3 protein sequence, shown with its most common DNA and genes. The V and J calls shown here were made by TCRdb, not taken from the authors' results. Present in this sample are roughly 1.6 million distinct CDR3 sequences, roughly 30% of which were seen just once. The ten most abundant clones make up approximately 10% of the sample.

Donors were a few dozen systemically healthy Caucasian individuals from Russia aged 6 to 90 years. About 9.1 milliliters of peripheral blood were collected from each donor into EDTA-treated Vacutainer tubes. Ficoll-Paque density-gradient centrifugation was used to isolate PBMCs, with at least 7 million obtained per sample. Total RNA, at least 6 micrograms per sample, was extracted from PBMCs with Trizol reagent. For every donor, an aliquot of PBMCs went through flow cytometry to measure the percentages of naive CD45RAhigh/CD27high T cells. The sample was blood. The receptor comes from a woman younger than 45 in good health.

For the CDR3, the sequence is CASIAPDLYGYTF. The DNA sequence follows: TGTGCCAGCATAGCCCCCGACCTCTATGGCTACACCTTC. The sequence links TRBV2 to TRBJ1-2; no D gene can be assigned with confidence. CDR1 and CDR2, looked up from the germline V gene, are SNHLY and FYNNEI. From its cysteine to its phenylalanine, the CDR3 spans 13 amino acids. CDR3 DNA is the only sequence kept; it has 39 bases, read in frame from the first base. Trimming removed 7 bases from V and 4 bases from J, leaving 13 bases between the germline ends.